This T cell receptor (beta chain) originates from a study of siplizumab effects on memory and regulatory T cells. Study-level results: Confirmation that proliferating Tregs from siplizumab cultures had suppressive function was not obtained. Unstimulated subset assignment was obtained for only a minor fraction of alloreactive clones. Naive T cells were seen as more diverse than memory cells and as major alloresponse contributors.

The germline CDR1 and CDR2 sequences are MNHEY and SMNVEV (reference sequence). The trim removed 1 base at V and 4 bases at J, leaving 8 bases unmatched. There are 16 residues in the CDR3. A note on this clone: What it recognizes is unknown.

Assay: immunoSEQ multiplex PCR; the TCRdb copy retains only in-frame clones and omits some. Counted here are 80,000 to 130,000 clones, more than 85% occurring once; the ten biggest clones make up about 2.6%. The rearrangement links TRBV27 to TRBJ2-3, with 7 positions matching TRBD1. The specimen was CD4+ T cells sorted from blood. The clonotype originates from a human donor in good health. Some clones in this sample may be carry-over from other donors' samples. The CDR3 here is CASSLWDSRKSDTQYF. The DNA for the CDR3 is TGTGCCAGCAGTTTATGGGACAGCCGGAAGTCAGATACGCAGTATTTT.